This is a list of T cell receptor beta chains from one sample in a study of blood T cell repertoires in COVID-19. Profiling relied on immunoSEQ multiplex PCR, and the TCRdb table lists in-frame clones only, not all of them. Among fewer than 150,000 clones listed, roughly 80% were seen once. Sequencing input: peripheral blood. These TCRs come from an elderly woman with acute or convalescent COVID-19. Both conserved end residues are part of each CDR3. A D gene is named only where the DNA matches it firmly. The size entry is marked missing in some rows and otherwise reads once, few, many or a size class.

v_call: TRBV7-9
d_call: -
j_call: TRBJ2-3
clone_size: -
cdr3_aa: CASSLSVGTDTQYF
cdr3_nt: TGTGCCAGCAGCCTGTCGGTGGGCACAGATACGCAGTATTTT

v_call: TRBV18
d_call: TRBD2
j_call: TRBJ2-1
clone_size: -
cdr3_aa: CASSPFSGGAYNEQFF
cdr3_nt: TGTGCCAGCTCACCTTTTAGCGGGGGGGCCTACAATGAGCAGTTCTTC

v_call: TRBV27
d_call: TRBD2
j_call: TRBJ2-7
clone_size: few
cdr3_aa: CASLVALGGTSGGTPRYEQYF
cdr3_nt: TGTGCCAGCCTCGTAGCCCTCGGAGGGACTAGCGGGGGTACACCGCGCTACGAGCAGTACTTC

v_call: TRBV5-1
d_call: TRBD1
j_call: TRBJ1-2
clone_size: -
cdr3_aa: CASSLGTGGGYGYTF
cdr3_nt: TGCGCCAGCAGCTTAGGGACAGGGGGCGGCTATGGCTACACCTTC

v_call: TRBV27
d_call: -
j_call: TRBJ2-1
clone_size: -
cdr3_aa: CASSSQGSYNEQFF
cdr3_nt: TGTGCCAGCAGTTCGCAGGGAAGTTACAATGAGCAGTTCTTC

v_call: TRBV6-5
d_call: -
j_call: TRBJ1-1
clone_size: -
cdr3_aa: CASSRFSVLTEAFF
cdr3_nt: TGTGCCAGTAGCCGGTTTTCGGTACTAACTGAAGCTTTCTTT

v_call: TRBV19
d_call: -
j_call: TRBJ1-2
clone_size: -
cdr3_aa: CASSIRYRDTNTF
cdr3_nt: TGTGCCAGTAGTATAAGATACAGGGATACAAACACCTTC

v_call: TRBV20-1
d_call: -
j_call: TRBJ2-7
clone_size: -
cdr3_aa: CSASMYGAGDYEQYF
cdr3_nt: TGCAGTGCTAGTATGTATGGTGCAGGGGACTACGAGCAGTACTTC

v_call: TRBV5-1
d_call: -
j_call: TRBJ2-3
clone_size: -
cdr3_aa: CASTKGGFKDTQYF
cdr3_nt: TGCGCCAGTACTAAAGGGGGATTCAAAGATACGCAGTATTTT

v_call: TRBV2
d_call: TRBD1
j_call: TRBJ1-4
clone_size: -
cdr3_aa: CASSQTPPWTGLTGNEKLFF
cdr3_nt: TGTGCCAGCAGCCAGACCCCACCTTGGACAGGACTAACGGGTAATGAAAAACTGTTTTTT

v_call: TRBV7-9
d_call: -
j_call: TRBJ2-5
clone_size: once
cdr3_aa: CASSFRGVGGETQYF
cdr3_nt: TGTGCCAGCAGCTTTCGGGGAGTTGGAGGGGAGACCCAGTACTTC

v_call: TRBV7-8
d_call: TRBD1
j_call: TRBJ1-5
clone_size: few
cdr3_aa: CASSYDRVGQPQHF
cdr3_nt: TGTGCCAGCAGCTACGACAGGGTAGGCCAGCCCCAGCATTTT

v_call: TRBV4-1
d_call: TRBD1
j_call: TRBJ2-3
clone_size: -
cdr3_aa: CASSLLGQGLDTQYF
cdr3_nt: TGCGCCAGCAGCCTCCTCGGACAGGGTCTAGATACGCAGTATTTT

v_call: TRBV18
d_call: -
j_call: TRBJ1-3
clone_size: -
cdr3_aa: CASSQRRETSGNTIYF
cdr3_nt: TGTGCCAGCTCACAGCGCAGGGAAACCTCTGGAAACACCATATATTTT

v_call: TRBV23-1
d_call: -
j_call: TRBJ2-1
clone_size: -
cdr3_aa: CASSQFGVVCGIRGEQFF
cdr3_nt: TGCGCCAGCAGTCAATTTGGTGTAGTTTGTGGGATACGCGGGGAGCAGTTCTTC

v_call: TRBV4-1
d_call: -
j_call: TRBJ1-4
clone_size: -
cdr3_aa: CASSPIFSGLEEKLFF
cdr3_nt: TGCGCCAGCAGCCCGATATTCAGTGGCTTGGAGGAAAAACTGTTTTTT

v_call: TRBV10-2
d_call: TRBD1
j_call: TRBJ2-4
clone_size: -
cdr3_aa: CASITQGAAKNIQYF
cdr3_nt: TGCGCCAGCATTACACAGGGGGCTGCCAAAAACATTCAGTACTTC

v_call: TRBV11-2
d_call: TRBD1
j_call: TRBJ2-3
clone_size: -
cdr3_aa: CASSRTGGLDTQYF
cdr3_nt: TGTGCCAGCAGCCGCACAGGGGGCCTAGATACGCAGTATTTT

v_call: TRBV28
d_call: TRBD1
j_call: TRBJ1-2
clone_size: -
cdr3_aa: CASGQGRDGYTF
cdr3_nt: TGTGCCAGCGGACAGGGTAGGGATGGCTACACCTTC

v_call: TRBV12-3/TRBV12-4
d_call: -
j_call: TRBJ2-1
clone_size: -
cdr3_aa: CASSFTRVNEQFF
cdr3_nt: TGTGCCAGCAGTTTTACGCGGGTCAATGAGCAGTTCTTC

v_call: TRBV7-2
d_call: TRBD2
j_call: TRBJ2-2
clone_size: -
cdr3_aa: CASSKSLAGALTNTGELFF
cdr3_nt: TGTGCCAGCTCAAAATCACTAGCGGGGGCCCTAACTAACACCGGGGAGCTGTTTTTT

v_call: TRBV5-1
d_call: -
j_call: TRBJ1-3
clone_size: -
cdr3_aa: CASSLTDPGNTIYF
cdr3_nt: TGCGCCAGCAGCTTGACAGACCCTGGAAACACCATATATTTT

v_call: TRBV2
d_call: TRBD2
j_call: TRBJ2-5
clone_size: -
cdr3_aa: CASSGTSGSMETQYF
cdr3_nt: TGTGCCAGCAGTGGGACTAGCGGGAGCATGGAGACCCAGTACTTC